This TCR beta chain is from a study of CD8+CD57+ T cells in acquired aplastic anemia. Per the germline V gene, CDR1 is LGHDT and CDR2 is YNNKEL (reference sequence). The junction had 10 bases not matched to a gene; V was cut back by 4 bases and J by 4 bases. The CDR3 extends over 16 amino acids. This clonotype was observed a handful of times. It was genomic DNA that served as the template for profiling TCR beta VDJ and CDR3. TCRdb re-derived calls from the reads in MiXCR, one entry per CDR3 protein. The profile shows around 200,000 distinct CDR3 sequences, 40% to 60% of them singletons. Patients selected for sequencing had displayed CD8+CD57+ cell expansion by flow cytometry.

The sequence was obtained from a human donor with aplastic anemia. V is TRBV3-1 and J is TRBJ2-3; TRBD2 matches 8 bases. Specimen: sorted CD4+, CD8+, or CD8+CD57+ T cells (not recorded which) from PBMCs. The CDR3, as DNA: TGTGCCAGCAGCCCCCCGACTAGCGAGAGGGCAGATACGCAGTATTTT. Translated: CASSPPTSERADTQYF.